This TCR beta chain originates from a study of T cell repertoires in cytomegalovirus infection. The study's findings and limits: Dominating the ex vivo response were HLA-C-restricted CMV-specific TCR beta clonotypes. People with CMV and the relevant HLA were identified by cumulative public TCR beta family frequency.

As for this clonotype: Antigen specificity is unknown.

This CDR3 spans 14 amino acids. CDR1 is LNHDA, CDR2 SQIVND, per germline (reference sequence). V gave up 3 bases and J gave up 8 bases; unmatched junction bases: 7. One entry per CDR3 protein results from TCRdb running MiXCR on the reads. The repertoire consists of approximately 500,000 distinct CDR3 sequences, with 15% to 20% occurring once and the leading ten covering more than 20%. Sequenced material: CD8+ T cells from PBMCs. This rearrangement joins TRBV19 to TRBJ2-1; TRBD2 aligns across 7 bases. This receptor was identified in a human donor in good health (CMV status not recorded). Some clones in this sample may be carry-over from other donors' samples. CDR3 residues: CASSMWLAADEQFF. The DNA for the CDR3 is TGTGCCAGTAGTATGTGGCTAGCGGCGGATGAGCAGTTCTTC.